This T cell receptor (beta chain) was sequenced in a study of cytomegalovirus exposure and HLA in healthy donors. Study-wide points: A later analysis reportedly found that, within productive TCRs, an Asian-associated ancestry cluster had fewer N-insertions than the mean observed across the roughly 730 donors. Later genetic work tied a missense DCLRE1C variant to beta-chain V and J trimming.

Comment on this clone: Its antigen is unidentified.

60 Vbeta and 13 Jbeta primers were used in PCR. Per the study methods: Around 12 million of some 80 million unique TCR beta chains were shared, per a later count. TCRdb keeps only in-frame clones here, not all; method: immunoSEQ multiplex PCR. V and J calls and clone size come straight from that table; D and trimming were deduced from the DNA. The data show 210,000 or so clones, less than 85% seen once. This sequence originates from a young man in good health and CMV-seronegative. Sequencing used PBMCs.

The CDR3 DNA is TGTGCCAGCAGCCTAGCCTACGAGCAGTACTTC. Protein sequence: CASSLAYEQYF. The V call is TRBV28, the J call TRBJ2-7; D not certain. CDR1 and CDR2 (germline): MDHEN, SYDVKM. The CDR3 runs to 11 residues. Trimming removed 6 bases from V and 2 bases from J, with 5 bases in between.